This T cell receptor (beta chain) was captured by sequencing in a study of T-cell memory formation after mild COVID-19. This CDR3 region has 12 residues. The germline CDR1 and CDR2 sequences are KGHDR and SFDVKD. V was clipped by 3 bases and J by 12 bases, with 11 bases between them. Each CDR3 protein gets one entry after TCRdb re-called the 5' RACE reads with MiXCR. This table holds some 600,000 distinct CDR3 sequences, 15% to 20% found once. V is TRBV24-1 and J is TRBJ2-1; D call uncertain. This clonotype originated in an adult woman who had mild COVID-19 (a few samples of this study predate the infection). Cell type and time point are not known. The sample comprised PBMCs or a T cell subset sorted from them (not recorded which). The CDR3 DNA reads TGTGCCACCAGTGATCCCGTGTCCGCGCAGTTCTTC. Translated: CATSDPVSAQFF.